The present T cell receptor beta chain was sequenced within a study of cytotoxic CD8 clonotypes in ibrutinib-treated CLL. Overall study context: Partial response occurred in around 24 patients and complete response in 2; at median roughly 72 months, 14 remained remitted and 12 progressed.

The germline gives CDR1 SQVTM, CDR2 ANQGSEA. Trimming stripped 4 bases from V and 1 base from J, with 7 bases between. CDR3 length equals 12 residues. Study-wide points: Public clonotypes, rarely seen, contracted or held steady on treatment. At the start, clonality exceeded age-matched healthy donors and followed circulating CD8+ T-cell counts.

The intended depth for sequencing was 1 in 200,000 to 1 in 1 million T cells. The data were produced by immunoSEQ multiplex PCR, yet TCRdb's version contains in-frame clones alone and is incomplete. The sample holds 300,000 or so clones; 67% are singletons and the top ten take around 6.5%. This clone was seen a handful of times. The antigen remains undetermined. This chain uses TRBV29-1 with TRBJ1-1; D not resolved. The sequencing used PBMCs, collected after 36 months of ibrutinib treatment. This sequence originates from a human donor with chronic lymphocytic leukemia. CDR3 in amino acids: CSVGQRNTEAFF. CDR3 DNA sequence: TGCAGCGTTGGACAAAGGAACACTGAAGCTTTCTTT.